What follows are 20 T cell receptor beta chains derived from one specimen sequenced in a study of cytomegalovirus exposure and HLA in healthy donors. PCR was performed using 60 Vbeta and 13 Jbeta primers. This table comes from immunoSEQ multiplex PCR, and its TCRdb copy is limited to in-frame clones, with some not included. The sample has some 94,000 clones; roughly 63% are singletons. The sample comprised PBMCs. Source of these receptors: a man aged 50 to 60 in good health and CMV-seronegative.

The chain joins TRBV29-1 to TRBJ2-5, with a weak D call TRBD1 (6 bases). Trimming cost V 6 bases and J 10 bases, with 24 bases left between them. The CDR3 runs to 14 residues. Germline V gene sequence: CDR1 SQVTM, CDR2 ANQGSEA. The CDR3 DNA follows: TGCAGCGTCCAATGGGCTGGGGGCTCCGGCCTCCAGTACTTC. Encoded protein: CSVQWAGGSGLQYF.

This clone was recorded a few times. This chain uses TRBV5-4 with TRBJ2-5; 8 bases line up with TRBD2. Germline CDR1 is SGHNT and CDR2 is YYREEE (reference sequence). The CDR3 covers 18 residues. With V trimmed by 4 bases and J by 6 bases, 20 bases remained unmatched. CDR3 residues: CASSPGGARGGGLQTQYF. CDR3 in DNA: TGTGCCAGCAGCCCTGGGGGGGCTAGGGGCGGGGGGTTACAGACCCAGTACTTC.

This clone was picked up one time. V gene TRBV25-1 combines with J gene TRBJ2-1, with 8 bases that match TRBD1. Trimming removed 5 bases from V and 2 bases from J; junction bases left unmatched: 8. The CDR3 consists of 16 residues. Germline assignment: CDR1 MGHDK and CDR2 SYGVNS. Written as DNA, the CDR3 is TGTGCCAGCAGTAATCCGGGACAGGACACCTACAATGAGCAGTTCTTC. It yields the protein CASSNPGQDTYNEQFF.

This chain links TRBV29-1 with TRBJ1-2, with D possibly TRBD1 on 5 matching bases. Per the germline V gene, CDR1 is SQVTM and CDR2 is ANQGSEA. The CDR3 is made up of 13 amino acids. The ends were cut back, 2 bases at V and 4 bases at J, with 11 bases in the middle. CDR3 nucleotide sequence: TGCAGCGTTGAATTTCAGGGTCTCTATGGCTACACCTTC. Translated: CSVEFQGLYGYTF.

The J gene is TRBJ2-3, the V gene TRBV5-4, with TRBD2 matching 11 bases. This CDR3 comprises 16 residues. J gave up 1 base and V 3 bases, and 4 bases lay outside the gene matches. CDR1 and CDR2 from the germline V gene are SGHNT and YYREEE (reference sequence). DNA for the CDR3: TGTGCCAGCAGCTCGGGACTAGCGGCCCGCACAGATACGCAGTATTTT. Its protein product is CASSSGLAARTDTQYF.

The rearrangement uses TRBV7-2 and TRBJ1-6, with 8 nucleotides matching TRBD1. Germline V lookup: CDR1 SGHTA, CDR2 FQGNSA. The CDR3 is 16 residues long. Unmatched junction bases numbered 11, after V lost 4 bases and J lost 9 bases. CDR3 sequence: CASSSRTGPAGSPLHF. The CDR3 region has the DNA TGTGCCAGCAGCTCAAGGACAGGGCCTGCGGGTTCACCCCTCCACTTT.

This clone was detected a few times. V is TRBV6-1 and J is TRBJ1-5, with D perhaps matching TRBD1 (5 bases). Germline CDR1 reads MNHNS; CDR2 reads SASEGT. This CDR3 comprises 15 residues. Trimming shortened V by 7 bases and J by 3 bases, and 16 bases separated the two germline ends. The CDR3, as DNA: TGTGCCAGCACCTTCGCCAGGGCTGCCAATCAGCCCCAGCATTTT. This sequence encodes CASTFARAANQPQHF.

This clone was found a few times. The V call is TRBV12-5, the J call TRBJ2-1, with a possible D match to TRBD2 (6 bases). V gave up 8 bases and J gave up 6 bases, with 8 bases separating them. Germline V CDR1 and CDR2: LGHNT, FRNRAP. The CDR3 spans 11 residues. DNA of the CDR3: TGTGCTAGTACTAGCAGCAATGAGCAGTTCTTC. Translation gives CASTSSNEQFF.

The chain links TRBV29-1 to TRBJ2-1; 13 bases are shared with TRBD2. This CDR3 comprises 13 residues. Germline V gives CDR1 SQVTM, CDR2 ANQGSEA. The V and J ends lost 7 bases and 8 bases, in that order; junction bases with no gene match: 5. Here the CDR3 DNA reads TGCAGCGCCCGGACTAGCGGGAGCGATGAGCAGTTCTTC. Amino acids: CSARTSGSDEQFF.

The chain joins TRBV27 to TRBJ2-3; D may be TRBD1 (6 bases). The CDR3 loop spans 17 amino acids. The germline V gene has CDR1 MNHEY and CDR2 SMNVEV (reference sequence). The V end was cut by 4 bases, the J end by 2 bases, with 19 bases between. The CDR3 loop is CASSSQLAGDLTDTQYF. CDR3 nucleotides: TGTGCCAGCAGTTCCCAGTTGGCAGGGGACCTCACAGATACGCAGTATTTT.

The V and J genes are TRBV11-2 and TRBJ1-1; 8 bases line up with TRBD1. The ends lost 5 bases at V and 4 bases at J; junction bases unmatched: 3. Looked up from germline, CDR1 is SGHAT and CDR2 is FQNNGV. This CDR3 has 13 amino acids. CDR3 in amino acids: CASSIGQGTEAFF. Written as DNA, the CDR3 is TGTGCCAGCAGCATCGGACAGGGCACTGAAGCTTTCTTT.

This sequence joins TRBV4-3 and TRBJ2-3; no clear D. From germline, CDR1 is LGHNA and CDR2 YSLEER. The CDR3 has 15 amino acids. The V end was cut by 1 base, the J end by 4 bases, with 12 bases between. DNA of the CDR3: TGCGCCAGCAGCCAAGGGCCAGACATGGCAGATACGCAGTATTTT. It encodes CASSQGPDMADTQYF.

The rearrangement joins TRBV19 to TRBJ1-1; D is ambiguous. CDR1 and CDR2 (germline): LNHDA, SQIVND (reference sequence). Trimming stripped 4 bases from V and 8 bases from J, with 11 bases between. The CDR3 extends over 12 amino acids. CDR3 sequence (DNA): TGTGCCAGTAGTAGCGGGCTAGGGGAAGCTTTCTTT. Translating it yields CASSSGLGEAFF.

J is TRBJ1-1 and V is TRBV27; 9 bases fit TRBD1. With 5 bases clipped from V and 10 bases from J, the junction kept 11 bases outside the gene matches. Germline V gene data show CDR1 as MNHEY and CDR2 as SMNVEV (reference sequence). The CDR3 covers 14 residues. DNA for the CDR3: TGTGCCAGCAGTAGGGACAGGGAAGGATTGGCAGCTTTCTTT. This sequence encodes CASSRDREGLAAFF.

J is TRBJ1-3 and V is TRBV4-1; weak D call: TRBD1 (5 bases). The CDR3 spans 16 residues. V lost 0 bases and J lost 0, with 9 bases in between. Germline CDR1 and CDR2: MGHRA and YSYEKL. CDR3 in amino acids: CASSQEGTYSGNTIYF. CDR3 bases: TGCGCCAGCAGCCAAGAAGGGACTTACTCTGGAAACACCATATATTTT.

Many counts were recorded for this clone. This chain connects TRBV19 to TRBJ1-1; possibly TRBD1 for D (5 bases). The V and J ends lost 7 bases and 2 bases respectively, with 11 bases between them. The germline V gene has CDR1 LNHDA and CDR2 SQIVND (reference sequence). The CDR3 extends over 13 amino acids. Written as DNA, the CDR3 is TGTGCCAGTACCACAGGATACAACACTGAAGCTTTCTTT. It translates to CASTTGYNTEAFF.

The chain is built from TRBV7-9 and TRBJ2-7; 11 positions agree with TRBD1. Germline V lookup: CDR1 SEHNR, CDR2 FQNEAQ (reference sequence). Trimming cost V 9 bases and J 4 bases; bases outside gene matches: 5. The CDR3 sequence is 13 residues long. DNA for the CDR3: TGTGCCAGTCGGGGACAGGGGGTATACGAGCAGTACTTC. As protein: CASRGQGVYEQYF.

The chain couples TRBV19 to TRBJ1-2; 9 nucleotides match TRBD1. Unmatched junction bases numbered 3, after V lost 2 bases and J lost 5 bases. Germline CDR1 is LNHDA and CDR2 is SQIVND (reference sequence). The CDR3 consists of 14 residues. In DNA form, the CDR3 reads TGTGCCAGTAGTATATCGACAGGGGGGTATGGCTACACCTTC. Translating gives CASSISTGGYGYTF.

The chain joins TRBV5-4 to TRBJ1-1; D might be TRBD1 (6 bases). The CDR3 contains 15 residues. Germline assignment: CDR1 SGHNT and CDR2 YYREEE (reference sequence). The V end was cut by 0 bases, the J end by 2 bases, with 11 bases between. This CDR3 reads CASSLGGHVNTEAFF. The CDR3 DNA is TGTGCCAGCAGCTTGGGGGGGCACGTTAACACTGAAGCTTTCTTT.

This chain uses TRBV5-1 with TRBJ2-1; 8 bases are shared with TRBD1. Germline V gives CDR1 SGHRS, CDR2 YFSETQ. The trim removed 0 bases at V and 5 bases at J, leaving 7 bases unmatched. This CDR3 has 16 amino acids. CDR3 in DNA: TGCGCCAGCAGCTTGGTACAGGGGGTGGTCCACAATGAGCAGTTCTTC. Translating it yields CASSLVQGVVHNEQFF.